This T cell receptor (beta chain) was observed in a study of cytomegalovirus exposure and HLA in healthy donors (dated by TCRdb to the late 2010s). Concerning the study at large: An earlier analysis of several hundred of the donors reported roughly 300 Gb of sequence data and around 110 million unique TCR beta sequences from 150 million to 200 million T cells. Among the approximately 420 genotyped donors, roughly 80% belonged to the genetic ancestry cluster associated with self-reported Caucasian donors. Genome-wide SNP genotypes for about 65% of the roughly 670 donors were used in a later genetic analysis, which treated that subset as a discovery cohort. The study aimed to test whether signatures of past pathogen exposure could be identified by cataloging public T cell receptors. In the later analysis, no new phenotypic data were used to find candidate immune exposures; instead, reliance was placed on TCR beta sequences and their occurrence across donors. The study profiled the T cell repertoires of around 700 subjects by immunosequencing and related them to cytomegalovirus serostatus. Donor age, sex, ethnicity and CMV serostatus were collected together with the repertoire data. On average, roughly 240,000 unique TCR beta nucleotide sequences were sequenced per donor among several hundred genotyped donors of the cohort, with 15% to 20% of those sequences being non-productive. Both class I and class II loci were covered by HLA typing, at four-digit resolution. Roughly 5 DR-DQ haplotypes were handled as single units for association and clustering because linkage in the cohort was strong. A later analysis re-examined previously published TCR beta repertoires from just over 650 donors and added high-resolution HLA genotyping to investigate patterns of TCR occurrence. Every discovery cohort repertoire had been produced on one sequencing platform. In an earlier analysis of 500 to 650 of the donors, high-throughput TCR beta sequencing was used to judge whether each TCR beta V gene segment behaved as functional or pseudogenic. In addition to the first cohort of around 670 subjects, a separate validation cohort of over 90 different subjects was used. The number of typed donors differed by locus: about 629-640 for A, B, C, DRB1 and DQB1; 522 for DQA1; 606 for DPA1; and 400 to 480 for DPB1. An early release covering more than 500 HLA-typed donors comprised around 300 gigabases of sequencing data and around 80 million unique TCR sequences. To predict cytomegalovirus infection status, the study combined high-throughput TCR immunosequencing, statistical association of individual TCRs with disease status, and machine learning. Paper-wide results and their limitations: Approximately 16 rarely observed V segments, including chromosome 9 orphons, were excluded from the earlier analysis of almost 600 of the donors because counts were too low. In an earlier analysis of some 500 of the donors, most TCR beta V segments were observed in productive rearrangements about 87% or about 30% of the time, broadly matching IMGT annotations. In a later analysis, 15,000 to 20,000 TCR beta sequences were associated with specific HLA alleles at a false discovery rate of 0.05. Only TCR beta chains were sequenced in this cohort, and the absence of alpha or paired-chain data limited detectable features. Assigning TCR associations to individual alleles was difficult when HLA alleles, especially DR and DQ, strongly co-occurred. The sequencing pipeline was judged likely to have produced a cluster of highly shared sequence variants as a technical artifact. For the cohort, immune exposure information was limited to CMV serostatus. A further reported finding was that TCR beta sequences accurately predicted the HLA-A and HLA-B alleles for most subjects in the first cohort. Linkage disequilibrium might explain the correlated functional status among segregating V segments, but an unknown experimental factor could not be excluded. Most TCR sequences were observed very rarely across donors, whereas some public TCRs were present in many individuals. The classifier was reported to diagnose cytomegalovirus status with high specificity and sensitivity in both the original and validation cohorts. A later genetic analysis associated a missense DCLRE1C variant with V-gene and J-gene trimming of TCR beta chains, and an independent cohort replicated the association. Most CMV-associated TCR beta chains appeared to be HLA-restricted in a later analysis, and the HLA associations seemed to be driven largely by CMV exposure. Some IMGT-functional V segments, including TRBV6-2 and TRBV6-3, could not be told apart with the 87-base-pair reads, so those segments were excluded. A later analysis found that TCR association rates varied across HLA loci, with DRB1 alleles showing the most associated TCRs and HLA-C alleles the fewest. According to a later genetic analysis, donors in an Asian-associated ancestry cluster had fewer N-insertions in productive TCRs than the roughly 670-donor mean. In vitro tests confirmed that a few of the cytomegalovirus-associated TCR beta chains recognize cytomegalovirus antigens. HLA typing was unavailable for some donors at each locus, so association tests used only the typed subset. It was suggested by the authors that the approach could potentially be generalized to other disease states and immunological phenotypes. According to a later analysis, parvovirus B19, influenza, CMV and Epstein-Barr virus appeared linked to several top co-occurrence clusters. The study gave a list of about 160 TCR beta chains associated with cytomegalovirus. The presence/absence analyses assumed that sequencing depth was roughly uniform across donors, and that assumption may not be true. In a later analysis, HLA-associated TCR beta chains were found to be more clonally expanded and to have lower generation probabilities than equally common non-associated chains.

Library preparation used the immunoSEQ multiplex PCR assay. The multiplex PCR relied on a mix of 60 forward primers for TCR Vbeta segments and 13 reverse primers for TCR Jbeta segments. The CDR3 region of rearranged TCR beta genes was amplified from genomic DNA with a multiplex PCR assay. Amplified TCR beta libraries were sequenced as 87-base-pair reads on the Illumina HiSeq System. In the original analysis: A later analysis counted approximately 76 million unique TCR beta chains across the approximately 700 repertoires, and around 9.9 million of these chains were shared by at least two donors. Raw reads were error-corrected and collapsed into unique sequences by a nearest-neighbor algorithm in which closely related sequences were merged to remove PCR and sequencing errors. Alignment of CDR3 sequences to IMGT reference sequences was used to assign V, D and J gene segments. Each retained sequence needed at least a six-nucleotide match to both a V gene segment and a J gene segment. A rearrangement counted as productive if the CDR3 had no stop codons and remained in frame with V and J, and every other rearrangement counted as non-productive. CDR3 was defined according to IMGT convention as the region running from the second conserved V-encoded cysteine to the conserved J-encoded phenylalanine. Sequences without an unambiguous match to a single V gene segment were excluded from the earlier analysis of 500 to 700 of the donors. In an earlier analysis of roughly 500 of the donors, V segments were called functional above 56.7% productive rearrangements and were called segregating when the between-donor standard deviation exceeded 5%. A statistical classification framework was built for diagnosing cytomegalovirus status from the catalog of TCR beta chain sequences. V and J gene assignment, in a later analysis, came from comparing TCR nucleotide sequences with IMGT/GENE-DB human TR gene sequences. In a later analysis, CDR3 sequences and most-parsimonious VDJ recombination scenarios were assigned using the TCRdist pipeline. In a later analysis, every TCR beta chain was defined by the combination of its CDR3 amino acid sequence and its V-gene family, and reads without a unique V-gene family were dropped. A later analysis removed 550 to 650 highly shared, low-generation-probability nucleotide sequences to deal with suspected cross-contamination and a sequencing artifact. A later analysis calculated a clonal expansion index for each public chain from normalized within-repertoire ranks of inferred template counts. In a later analysis, generation probabilities were computed with a VDJ recombination model fitted to out-of-frame rearrangements, and the resulting probabilities were checked against IGoR. A later analysis scored TCR-TCR, TCR-HLA and TCR-CMV co-occurrence with hypergeometric tests, applying a repertoire-size bias correction to TCR pairs. False discovery rates were estimated in a later analysis by permuting HLA or CMV assignments 20 times. In a later analysis, co-occurring TCRs were grouped with DBSCAN, and TCRdist sequence similarity was added when clustering was performed within HLA-allele-positive subsets. Co-occurrence clustering excluded repertoires with fewer than 30,000 or more than 120,000 public chains, plus five with anomalous nucleotide sharing. TCRdb limited this immuneACCESS table to in-frame rearrangements with V and J called. A share of clones is missing; checked studies link under half to unresolved V genes, and the rest is unexplained. V, J and clone size reflect that table, while D and trimming were determined from the DNA. For this sample the table gives around 300,000 clones, of which under 80% were detected only once. The biggest ten clones account for about 2.2% of the sample.

This clone was counted a single time. What this receptor recognizes is not known. No quality values exist for individual bases; no much larger clone is one base distant. Based on the germline V gene, the CDR1 and CDR2 sequences are LGHNA and YNFKEQ. The CDR3 covers 15 residues, taking in both the cysteine and the phenylalanine. Of all the DNA, just the CDR3 is kept, 45 bases in frame from base 1. Trimming leaves V shorter by 0 bases and J shorter by 6 bases, with the junction holding 5 bases beyond the gene matches. The cohort consisted of some 670 healthy bone marrow donors. At the time of sampling, all cohort members were nominally healthy, though unrecorded immune exposures were likely present. The donor was CMV seronegative and was included in the group of 352 seronegative cohort members. A peripheral blood sample was provided by each donor, and peripheral blood mononuclear cells were used for TCR beta sequencing. Genomic DNA was extracted from the blood cell samples with the Qiagen DNeasy Blood Extraction Kit.

The chain was built from TRBV4-2 and TRBJ2-1; the central 7 bases match TRBD2. The source is a female donor in good health and CMV-seronegative. Input material: PBMCs. The CDR3 sequence is CASSQEEAGSNEQFF. The nucleotide sequence reads TGTGCCAGCAGCCAAGAAGAAGCGGGGAGCAATGAGCAGTTCTTC.